Presented here are 28 T cell receptor beta chains from one specimen sequenced in a study of OX40 agonist ivuxolimab in advanced cancers. Sequenced by immunoSEQ multiplex PCR; TCRdb stores in-frame clones only, minus some. The sample has about 78,000 clones, roughly 84% seen once. Specimen: CD4+ or CD8+ T cells sorted from blood, collected in a trial of the OX40 agonist ivuxolimab. These receptors all come from an adult with an advanced solid tumor such as melanoma, head and neck, liver or kidney cancer.

The chain combines TRBV7-2 with TRBJ1-1; a weak D match, TRBD1 (5 bases). The CDR3 has 13 residues. V was shortened by 1 base and J by 4 bases, with 7 bases between the two germline ends. Per germline, CDR1 SGHTA and CDR2 FQGNSA. CDR3 DNA sequence: TGTGCCAGCAGCTTAGGGGGCCGCACTGAAGCTTTCTTT. The encoded protein is CASSLGGRTEAFF.

This chain joins TRBV29-1 and TRBJ1-1; D is unclear. Per the germline V gene, CDR1 is SQVTM and CDR2 is ANQGSEA. CDR3 size: 13 residues. Between the trimmed V and J ends, which lost 4 bases and 4 bases, there was a span of 13 bases. CDR3 bases: TGCAGCGTTGTCGGGCAGGCGGGCACTGAAGCTTTCTTT. This gives the protein CSVVGQAGTEAFF.

V gene TRBV18 combines with J gene TRBJ2-6; no clear D gene. The CDR3 covers 13 residues. CDR1 and CDR2 (germline): KGHSH, LQKENI. Trimming shortened V by 4 bases and J by 2 bases, and 3 bases separated the two germline ends. CDR3 in DNA: TGTGCCAGCTCACTCACTGGGGCCAACGTCCTGACTTTC. It codes for CASSLTGANVLTF.

The V gene is TRBV27, the J gene TRBJ2-3, with D perhaps matching TRBD2 (5 bases). V lost 2 bases, J lost 3 bases, and 24 bases lay in between. CDR1 is MNHEY, CDR2 SMNVEV, per germline (reference sequence). This CDR3 spans 19 amino acids. CDR3 sequence (DNA): TGTGCCAGCAGTTTAATATCTCTACCGCGGGTAGCTCCGACAGATACGCAGTATTTT. As protein: CASSLISLPRVAPTDTQYF.

V usage is TRBV7-9 and J usage is TRBJ2-7, with 9 bases fitting TRBD1. The CDR3 loop spans 15 amino acids. Trimming at V came to 5 bases and at J to 1 base, leaving 6 bases not matched to a gene. Germline V gene lookup returns CDR1 SEHNR and CDR2 FQNEAQ (reference sequence). The CDR3 loop reads CASSPGQGKSYEQYF. CDR3 sequence (DNA): TGTGCCAGCAGCCCGGGACAGGGAAAGTCCTACGAGCAGTACTTC.

The V call is TRBV10-2, the J call TRBJ1-5; possible D gene TRBD1, 6 bases. The V end was cut by 6 bases, the J end by 3 bases, with 21 bases between. This CDR3 comprises 17 residues. Per germline, CDR1 WSHSY and CDR2 SAAADI. The CDR3: CASSPGLRTAYNQPQHF. The CDR3 DNA reads as TGCGCCAGCAGCCCGGGGCTCCGGACAGCCTACAATCAGCCCCAGCATTTT.

V and J are TRBV9 and TRBJ2-3; weak D call: TRBD2 (6 bases). CDR1 is SGDLS and CDR2 is YYNGEE in the germline V gene. There are 15 residues in the CDR3. The ends were cut back, 3 bases at V and 0 bases at J, with 11 bases in the middle. CDR3 protein: CASSGRDSSTDTQYF. The CDR3 DNA is TGTGCCAGCAGCGGCCGGGACTCTAGCACAGATACGCAGTATTTT.

The genes are TRBV25-1 and TRBJ2-1; 7 bases line up with TRBD2. V gave up 1 base and J gave up 0 bases; unmatched junction bases: 3. This CDR3 is 16 amino acids long. The V gene's germline CDR1 is MGHDK and CDR2 SYGVNS. The CDR3 region is CASSEWGGSSYNEQFF. The CDR3 region has the DNA TGTGCCAGCAGTGAATGGGGCGGGAGCTCCTACAATGAGCAGTTCTTC.

The V gene is TRBV7-3, the J gene TRBJ2-3, with 8 nucleotides matching TRBD2. Per germline, CDR1 SGHTA and CDR2 FQGTGA. V was clipped by 1 base and J by 3 bases; unmatched bases: 6. This CDR3 region has 16 residues. The CDR3 reads CASSLSGLAGTDTQYF. CDR3 in DNA: TGTGCCAGCAGCTTAAGCGGCCTAGCGGGTACAGATACGCAGTATTTT.

The chain joins TRBV5-3 to TRBJ1-2, with TRBD1 as a possible D gene (6 bases). TRBV5-3 is an ORF; its function is uncertain. This CDR3 is 16 amino acids long. V dropped 2 bases and J dropped 2 bases, with 16 bases sitting between them. CDR3 sequence: CARSFSTDSINYGYTF. As DNA, the CDR3 is TGTGCCAGAAGCTTTAGTACGGACAGCATAAACTATGGCTACACCTTC.

The chain recombines TRBV5-1 with TRBJ1-1; TRBD1 matches at 9 bases. Germline CDR1 reads SGHRS; CDR2 reads YFSETQ. The V and J ends lost 4 bases and 7 bases, in that order; junction bases with no gene match: 8. This CDR3 region has 14 residues. For the CDR3, the DNA is TGCGCCAGCAGCGGGTGGGGGGACAGGGATGAAGCTTTCTTT. Translation: CASSGWGDRDEAFF.

The V call is TRBV10-3, the J call TRBJ2-1; 8 positions agree with TRBD2. V was clipped by 10 bases and J by 5 bases; unmatched bases: 7. The length of the CDR3 is 13 residues. The germline CDR1 and CDR2 sequences are ENHRY and SYGVKD. This CDR3 is CANSGTFDNEQFF. CDR3 coding DNA: TGTGCCAATAGCGGGACGTTCGACAATGAGCAGTTCTTC.

This clone has more than one count but fewer than ten. The rearrangement uses TRBV19 and TRBJ2-6; the D gene could be TRBD1 or TRBD2 (5 bases each). V gave up 7 bases and J gave up 2 bases, with 21 bases separating them. The CDR3 has 18 residues. CDR1 and CDR2 from the germline V gene are LNHDA and SQIVND (reference sequence). CDR3 sequence: CASTKQVGVGAGANVLTF. CDR3 bases: TGTGCCAGTACCAAACAGGTGGGGGTTGGGGCTGGGGCCAACGTCCTGACTTTC. Filled out from reference TRBV19 and TRBJ2-6, the complete variable domain reads DGGITQSPKYLFRKEGQNVTLSCEQNLNHDAMYWYRQDPGQGLRLIYYSQIVNDFQKGDIAEGYSVSREKKESFPLTVTSAQKNPTAFYLCASTKQVGVGAGANVLTFGAGSRLTVL.

The CDR3 loop is CASSPQEGLAGNEQFF. CDR3 nucleotides: TGTGCCAGCTCACCACAGGAAGGGCTAGCGGGCAATGAGCAGTTCTTC. The V and J genes are TRBV18 and TRBJ2-1, with 8 bases that match TRBD2. Germline CDR1 reads KGHSH; CDR2 reads LQKENI. This CDR3 has 16 amino acids. J gave up 6 bases and V 1 base, and 8 bases lay outside the gene matches.

This clone was observed a few times. The chain employs TRBV19 and TRBJ2-5; D is possibly TRBD2 (7 bases). Trimming removed 0 bases from V and 4 bases from J, with 21 bases in between. The CDR3 loop spans 18 amino acids. Germline V gene lookup returns CDR1 LNHDA and CDR2 SQIVND (reference sequence). The CDR3 nucleotides are TGTGCCAGTAGTATAGAGGGCAGGGGAGGGGGACCCCGAGAGACCCAGTACTTC. Translated, it gives CASSIEGRGGGPRETQYF.

The chain combines TRBV28 with TRBJ1-1; a weak D match, TRBD1 (5 bases). Deletions cut 2 bases from V and 1 base from J, with 17 bases between. This CDR3 contains 17 residues. The germline CDR1 and CDR2 sequences are MDHEN and SYDVKM. This chain's CDR3 is CASSLILGVFRNTEAFF. The CDR3 DNA follows: TGTGCCAGCAGTTTAATTTTAGGGGTTTTCAGGAACACTGAAGCTTTCTTT.

The gene calls are TRBV7-2 and TRBJ2-5; TRBD2 is a possible D gene (5 bases). The CDR3 has 13 amino acids. Trimming shortened V by 1 base and J by 5 bases, and 8 bases separated the two germline ends. Germline V lookup: CDR1 SGHTA, CDR2 FQGNSA. For the CDR3, the DNA is TGTGCCAGCAGCTTAGGACGCGGGGAGACCCAGTACTTC. Residues: CASSLGRGETQYF.

The rearrangement links TRBV4-2 to TRBJ1-1; D is unresolved. There are 14 residues in the CDR3. Germline assignment: CDR1 LGHNA and CDR2 YNFKEQ. The V and J ends lost 0 bases and 3 bases respectively, with 8 bases between them. The CDR3 region is CASSQEVRDTEAFF. Here the CDR3 DNA reads TGTGCCAGCAGCCAAGAGGTTCGCGACACTGAAGCTTTCTTT.

The chain combines TRBV6-1 with TRBJ2-1; a possible D gene is TRBD1 (6 bases). The CDR3 covers 15 residues. The germline V gene has CDR1 MNHNS and CDR2 SASEGT. V was pared by 0 bases and J by 3 bases, with 9 bases between. This CDR3 reads CASSEAGTFYNEQFF. DNA of the CDR3: TGTGCCAGCAGTGAAGCGGGGACATTCTACAATGAGCAGTTCTTC.

In its sample, this clone was seen once. V and J are TRBV10-3 and TRBJ2-5; 9 bases match TRBD1. The CDR3 sequence is 17 residues long. Germline-derived CDR1 and CDR2 are ENHRY and SYGVKD. J gave up 4 bases and V 2 bases, and 11 bases lay outside the gene matches. The CDR3 coding sequence is TGTGCCATCAGTGAGGCACTCCGAGGACAGGGGACAGAGACCCAGTACTTC. It yields the protein CAISEALRGQGTETQYF.

The rearrangement uses TRBV5-1 and TRBJ2-1; D is unclear. The germline CDR1 and CDR2 sequences are SGHRS and YFSETQ. V was trimmed by 1 base and J by 6 bases, leaving 5 bases between them. This CDR3 spans 12 amino acids. This CDR3 is CASSLPPNEQFF. The CDR3 nucleotides are TGCGCCAGCAGCTTGCCCCCCAATGAGCAGTTCTTC.

This chain links TRBV6-6 with TRBJ2-7, with 7 positions matching TRBD1. V trimming: 1 base; J trimming: 5 bases; junction bases outside the gene matches: 5. Per the germline V gene, CDR1 is MNHNY and CDR2 is SVGAGI (reference sequence). The CDR3 consists of 14 residues. CDR3 in DNA: TGTGCCAGCAGTTACTTCGGACAGGCACACGAGCAGTACTTC. Translation: CASSYFGQAHEQYF.

The chain employs TRBV6-6 and TRBJ1-1, with 7 bases that match TRBD1. The CDR3 sequence is 12 residues long. Germline V lookup: CDR1 MNHNY, CDR2 SVGAGI (reference sequence). With V trimmed by 6 bases and J by 11 bases, 9 bases remained unmatched. This CDR3 is CASSRQGGYAFF. In DNA form, the CDR3 reads TGTGCCAGCAGCCGACAGGGAGGCTATGCTTTCTTT.

J is TRBJ1-4 and V is TRBV5-1; 9 nucleotides match TRBD1. There are 15 residues in the CDR3. V lost 0 bases, J lost 4 bases, and 1 base stayed unmatched. The germline gives CDR1 SGHRS, CDR2 YFSETQ. Here the CDR3 DNA reads TGCGCCAGCAGCTTGGCGGGACAGGGTAATGAAAAACTGTTTTTT. Translated: CASSLAGQGNEKLFF.

The rearrangement joins TRBV5-4 to TRBJ1-2; D is perhaps TRBD1 (5 bases). Germline V gene sequence: CDR1 SGHNT, CDR2 YYREEE (reference sequence). The CDR3 length is 15 residues. Trimming removed 4 bases from V and 2 bases from J, with 15 bases in between. For the CDR3, the DNA is TGTGCCAGCAGCGGAGGGGCAGCGTTGAACTATGGCTACACCTTC. It codes for CASSGGAALNYGYTF. The variable domain in full, with the rest retrieved from reference TRBV5-4 and TRBJ1-2, is ETGVTQSPTHLIKTRGQQVTLRCSSQSGHNTVSWYQQALGQGPQFIFQYYREEENGRGNFPPRFSGLQFPNYSSELNVNALELDDSALYLCASSGGAALNYGYTFGSGTRLTVV.

CDR3 loop: CATSRGTGESTDTQYF. The CDR3 bases are TGTGCCACCAGCAGAGGTACGGGAGAATCCACAGATACGCAGTATTTT. The chain links TRBV15 to TRBJ2-3; D possibly corresponds to TRBD2 (6 bases). The V end was cut by 1 base, the J end by 2 bases, with 13 bases between. The CDR3 is 16 residues long. Germline V gene data show CDR1 as LNHNV and CDR2 as YYDKDF (reference sequence).

The J gene is TRBJ1-2, the V gene TRBV19; no clear D. The germline V and J ends were trimmed by 7 bases and 8 bases, with 26 bases remaining between them. This CDR3 is 16 amino acids long. Germline CDR1 LNHDA, CDR2 SQIVND (reference sequence). The CDR3, as DNA: TGTGCCAGTATGGGGAGGGTCGGAGGGAGGTTTTCGGGCTACACCTTC. It encodes CASMGRVGGRFSGYTF.

The chain is built from TRBV6-4 and TRBJ2-2; 8 nucleotides line up with TRBD2. CDR3 length equals 15 residues. The germline V gene has CDR1 MRHNA and CDR2 SNTAGT. V lost 0 bases, J lost 7 bases, and 4 bases stayed unmatched. The CDR3 DNA is TGTGCCAGCAGTGACTCTAGCGGGACTCACGGGGAGCTGTTTTTT. This sequence encodes CASSDSSGTHGELFF.